Listed here is a single T cell receptor beta chain. This clonotype came up many times. This receptor's antigen is unknown. Base qualities are missing; no much larger clone stands one base away. This specimen belongs to a study of T cells in Graves' hyperthyroidism and ophthalmopathy (dated by TCRdb to the late 2010s). About the study as a whole: Peripheral blood samples were taken at initial diagnosis, before any treatment was given. Prospective prediction of ophthalmopathy was tested in an independent validation cohort consisting of fewer than 20 hyperthyroidism patients and more than 15 patients who later progressed to ophthalmopathy. To identify TCR V-J signatures that set the groups apart, the researchers used a discovery cohort of more than 95 patients, made up of some 41 with Graves' ophthalmopathy and 57 with stable Graves' hyperthyroidism. In more than 5 Graves' hyperthyroidism patients, the study also compared T-cell repertoires from thyroid tissue with T-cell repertoires from blood. The paper describes TCR Vbeta CDR3 sequencing of about 140 peripheral blood samples, made up of approximately 40 ophthalmopathy patients, approximately 76 hyperthyroidism patients and 17 progressor patients. The approximately 90 discovery patients were divided at random into training and test sets in a 7:3 ratio. After blood sampling, hyperthyroidism patients were treated with methimazole at a starting dose of 30 mg daily, and ophthalmopathy patients were treated with high-dose intravenous methylprednisolone.

TCR beta CDR3 regions were amplified from RNA transcripts. The first round of RT-PCR for the TCR CDR3 was performed with the HTBI primer set and the Qiagen OneStep RT-PCR kit. A second multiplex PCR round built the libraries, followed by size selection and purification. Paired-end sequencing of the libraries was performed with 100 bp reads on an Illumina HiSeq2000. The original methods were these. SOAPnuke was used to process the raw data, throwing out any read that contained adapters or uncalled bases, had a mean Phred below 15, or lacked an exact constant-primer or identifier match. High-quality paired reads were merged using COPE v1.2.5, and each unique nucleotide sequence was defined as a clonotype. MiTCR v1.1 was used to align the clonotypes against IMGT TRBV, TRBD and TRBJ reference segments. Analysis was restricted to V-J combinations with a frequency above 0.0001, which covered 99.2% of repertoires. The TCS score was defined as F50 (clonal expansion) divided by E x V (chaos), with BLOSUM62-based TCRdist calculated between CDR3 peptides within each V-J. Welch's t-statistics and random forest reduced some 510 V-J features to under 15, which were used in a naive Bayes classifier (R e1071). Starting from the raw public reads, TCRdb applied fastp trimming at Q25, assembled clones with MiXCR and retained in-frame beta chains. For every CDR3 protein sequence, its rows merge into one entry that carries the most common genes and DNA. What appears here as the V and J calls and clone size reflects TCRdb's work, not the paper's. The table for this sample lists about 300,000 distinct CDR3 sequences; more than 10% of them were counted only once. The top ten constitute almost 8% of the sample.

Hyperthyroidism patients were aged 18 to 65 years and newly diagnosed, with disease duration of less than 2 months. The study excluded patients with uncontrolled infections, other autoimmune diseases, pregnancy or lactation. Diagnoses were established on the basis of clinical symptoms, serum thyroxine and TRAb, thyroid ultrasound, and orbital computed tomography. For progressor patients, blood was drawn at the first diagnosis of hyperthyroidism, before any ophthalmopathy symptoms had appeared. PBMCs were separated from about 10 ml of fresh peripheral blood using Ficoll-Paque density gradient centrifugation. Progressor patients were initially diagnosed with Graves' hyperthyroidism and developed ophthalmopathy during follow-up. Trizol reagent was used to extract total RNA, and RNA quality was then checked on an Agilent 2100 Bioanalyzer. Study-level results and caveats: Most expanded thyroid clonotypes (frequency above 0.001) were also detected in blood, suggesting blood repertoires may reflect thyroid immune responses. In validation, the model predicted progression to ophthalmopathy a median of roughly 6.2 months before onset, with about 70% sensitivity and 72.22% specificity. A model built on a 13 V-J signature distinguished ophthalmopathy from stable hyperthyroidism, reaching approximately 89% sensitivity and around 81% specificity in cross-validation and 80%/75% in testing. No statistical method was used to fix the sample size in advance, and group allocation was not hidden from the investigators.

The source is a woman aged 30 to 39 with Graves' hyperthyroidism that later progressed to Graves' ophthalmopathy. The sequenced sample consisted of blood.

Read as DNA, the sequence is TGTGCCAGCAGTAAACTAGCGCAGTACAATGAGCAGTTCTTC. This encodes CASSKLAQYNEQFF. The V and J genes are TRBV28 and TRBJ2-1; 7 bases in between match TRBD2. Germline trimming amounts to 5 bases on V and 4 bases on J, with 5 as the count of junction bases outside the gene matches. From the cysteine through the phenylalanine, the CDR3 covers 14 amino acids. The read is trimmed to its CDR3 DNA, 42 bases read in frame from base 1. Per the germline V gene, MDHEN is the CDR1 and SYDVKM is the CDR2.